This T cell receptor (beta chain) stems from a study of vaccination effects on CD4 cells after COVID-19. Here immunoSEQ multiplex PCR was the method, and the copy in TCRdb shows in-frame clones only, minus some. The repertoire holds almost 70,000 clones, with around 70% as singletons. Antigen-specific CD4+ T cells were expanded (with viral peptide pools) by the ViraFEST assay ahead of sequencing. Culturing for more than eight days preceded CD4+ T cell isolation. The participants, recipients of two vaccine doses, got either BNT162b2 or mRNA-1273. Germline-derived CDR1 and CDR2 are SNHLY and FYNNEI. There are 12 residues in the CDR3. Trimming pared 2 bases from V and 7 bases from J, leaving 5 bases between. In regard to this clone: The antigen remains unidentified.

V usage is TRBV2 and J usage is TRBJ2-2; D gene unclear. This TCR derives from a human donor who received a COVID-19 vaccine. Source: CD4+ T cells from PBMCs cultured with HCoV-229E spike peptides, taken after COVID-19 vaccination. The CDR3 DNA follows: TGTGCCAGCAGTGAAAAGCTCGGGGAGCTGTTTTTT. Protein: CASSEKLGELFF.